The clone carrying this T cell receptor beta chain was seen more than once but under ten times. Its antigen is not known. These data are taken from a study of blood T cells in healthy people across ages. The study's findings and limits: Unsorted PBMCs ruled out conclusive naive versus antigen-experienced comparison. Possibly, changes in expanded clonotypes were confounded because donor CMV status was unknown. Percentage of naive T cells showed a strong correlation with TCR beta diversity.

PCR was performed a second time for 7 to 11 cycles using a sample-barcoded 5' primer and a J-beta primer mix. From the 5' RACE reads, TCRdb called clonotypes with MiXCR, one entry per CDR3 protein. The sample consists of approximately 1.5 million distinct CDR3 sequences, about 32% of them appearing once. The TCR comes from a woman in her thirties in good health. Source material: blood.

The CDR3 loop reads CSARVLSRGGFTDTQYF. CDR3 in DNA: TGCAGTGCTAGAGTGCTGAGTCGGGGGGGATTCACAGATACGCAGTATTTT. The rearrangement uses TRBV20-1 and TRBJ2-3; 8 nucleotides line up with TRBD2. CDR3 size: 17 residues. With V trimmed by 1 base and J by 2 bases, 11 bases remained unmatched. Germline CDR1 is DFQATT and CDR2 is SNEGSKA (reference sequence).